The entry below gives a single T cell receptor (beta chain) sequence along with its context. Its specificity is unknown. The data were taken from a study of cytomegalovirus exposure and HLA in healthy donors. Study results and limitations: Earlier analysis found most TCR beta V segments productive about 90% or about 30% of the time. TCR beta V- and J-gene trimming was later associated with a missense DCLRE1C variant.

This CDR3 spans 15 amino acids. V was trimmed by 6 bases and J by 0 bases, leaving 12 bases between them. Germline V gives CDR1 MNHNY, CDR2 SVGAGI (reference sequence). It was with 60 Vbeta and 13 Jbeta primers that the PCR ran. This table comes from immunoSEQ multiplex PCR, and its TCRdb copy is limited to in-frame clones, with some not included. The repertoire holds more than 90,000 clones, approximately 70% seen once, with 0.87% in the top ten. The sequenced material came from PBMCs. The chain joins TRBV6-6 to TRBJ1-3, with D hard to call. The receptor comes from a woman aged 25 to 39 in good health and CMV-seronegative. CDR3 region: CASSPEFFSGNTIYF. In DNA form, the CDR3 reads TGTGCCAGCAGCCCCGAGTTCTTCTCTGGAAACACCATATATTTT.